The T cell receptor (beta chain) described here comes from a study of shared clonotypes between healthy human individuals (dated by TCRdb to 2020 to 2021). Context from the whole study: Three men and a couple of women, aged 18 to 49 years, made up the cohort. Per donor, three plates each were used for CD4 naive and CD4 memory, two for CD8 naive, and one for CD8 memory. The study deeply sequenced blood TCR repertoires of 5 or 6 healthy adults to estimate repertoire size and the extent of clonotype sharing between individuals. Different laboratories and diverse techniques were used to prepare libraries and sequence TCR repertoires, to increase sequencing depth and limit assay-specific biases. Leukapheresis yielded between about 0.9 and 10 billion PBMCs per donor. The full study reports these points: Because the study included a small number of donors, the genetic and exposure-history diversity represented was limited. Compared with non-shared clonotypes, the clonotypes found in all four sorted-subset donors had higher generation probabilities. Larger estimated clonotype richness was generally found for naive subsets than for memory subsets. Based on pairwise subsampling, the degree of clonotype sharing among donors was expected to be affected by sequencing depth. Even with the large sequencing depth, rarefaction of the sorted-subset datasets indicated that sequencing was incomplete. Sharing across a few donors was observed for approximately 5% of naive CD4, under 4% of naive CD8, about 2.3% of memory CD4, and about 0.39% of memory CD8 clonotypes. Sampling was restricted to blood, and TCR repertoires in tissue are likely to differ from TCR repertoires in blood.

V has 1 base trimmed and J has 3 bases trimmed; junction bases matching no gene number 14. Sequences SGHVS (CDR1) and FQNEAQ (CDR2) are obtained from the germline V gene. The CDR3 numbers 18 residues from cysteine through phenylalanine. Of all the DNA, just the CDR3 is kept, 54 bases in frame from base 1. As to this clone: What this receptor recognizes is not known. Per-base qualities were not stored, and no clone one base away is much larger.

CD8 naive samples were obtained by positive selection for CCR7 among CD45RO-negative cells, yielding a CD45RA+CCR7+ population from which TemRA cells were excluded. The donors were healthy, HIV-negative adults who had no recently reported acute infections or vaccinations. Only Caucasian adults living in Nashville, Tennessee, USA were represented among the donors. Blood was obtained by leukapheresis, after which PBMCs were separated by Ficoll-Histopaque density gradient centrifugation and cryopreserved in liquid nitrogen vapor phase. Analytical flow cytometry was used to check the purity and quantity of each magnetically sorted T cell population. Genomic DNA was isolated from each sorted fraction and quantified by UV absorbance on a Nanodrop 2000c. TCR CDR3 regions were amplified from genomic DNA by multiplex PCR using the deep immunoSEQ assay. For each cell subset, the extracted genomic DNA was distributed evenly across all wells of several immunoSEQ 96-well plates, and each plate served as one replicate. For sorted subsets, about 200 ng genomic DNA, equal to about 30,000 T cell genomes, was loaded into each replicate PCR. Purified libraries were measured with a Qubit 3.0 fluorometer, size-checked on a Bioanalyzer 2100, and measured again with the KAPA Library Quantification kit. Each immunoSEQ 96-well plate was sequenced on its own single-read 150-cycle Illumina NextSeq 550 flow cell. The study's processing was this. Because the immunoSEQ output included only junctional sequences and no quality scores, the filtering could not be the same as the filtering used for full-length reads. To assign V/J genes and CDR3, sequences were annotated against IMGT germline references using PyIR, a Python wrapper for IgBLAST v1.9. Any read was removed if the V/J assignment was weak (E-value above 1e-6), the CDR3 was missing, or the read contained stop codons, out-of-frame junctions, or ambiguous translated residues. V3J clonotypes were defined as sequences sharing the same inferred V gene, J gene, and CDR3 amino acid sequence. Percentage overlap between repertoires was computed as shared unique clonotypes divided by the size of the smaller repertoire. Three approaches were used to assess repertoire richness: RTK rarefaction, the Chao1 estimator, and Recon v2.1 estimates of unobserved clonotypes. Generation probabilities were computed with OLGA for all TCRbeta clonotypes obtained by the gDNA method from four donors. Held by TCRdb, this immuneACCESS table contains in-frame sequences only and omits some clones. Under half of the omission traces to an unresolved V gene where checked; the cause of the rest is unknown. V, J and clone size were drawn from that table, and D and trimming were deduced from the DNA. For this sample the table gives under 2,000,000 clones, of which less than 95% were detected only once. 0.95% to 1.5% of the sample rests with the top ten.

The source material was naive CD8+ T cells sorted from blood. According to the study, the label for this sample's cell subset or site signals: CD45RA+CCR7+. The V and J genes are TRBV7-8 and TRBJ1-2, and 7 bases in between align with TRBD1. The clonotype originates from a man aged 18 to 35 in good health. The encoded CDR3 is CASSLEVVGGTAHYGYTF. The DNA sequence follows: TGTGCCAGCAGCTTAGAAGTGGTCGGGGGGACAGCCCACTATGGCTACACCTTC.